The 29 T cell receptor beta chains below come from one sample, sequenced in a study of T cell changes during pregnancy in multiple sclerosis. Clones were read by immunoSEQ multiplex PCR, and TCRdb kept only the in-frame ones, dropping some. The sample lists 50,000 to 70,000 clones, about nine tenths seen once, with roughly 2% in the top ten. The sample here was peripheral blood, taken in the third trimester of pregnancy. These receptors were obtained from a female donor in good health, enrolled as a control in a pregnancy study.

The V and J genes are TRBV6-1 and TRBJ1-5, with a possible D match to TRBD1 (6 bases). Germline V gene sequence: CDR1 MNHNS, CDR2 SASEGT. The CDR3 is 14 residues long. Trimming took 6 bases from V and 3 from J, leaving 12 bases between them. The CDR3 protein is CASSRQAFNQPQHF. The CDR3, as DNA: TGTGCCAGCAGCCGACAGGCCTTCAATCAGCCCCAGCATTTT.

The V gene is TRBV7-9, the J gene TRBJ1-2, with TRBD1 as a possible D gene (5 bases). Trimming cost V 5 bases and J 4 bases, with 14 bases left between them. Germline CDR1 reads SEHNR; CDR2 reads FQNEAQ (reference sequence). This CDR3 has 14 amino acids. The CDR3 region is CASSPPRASYGYTF. CDR3 DNA: TGTGCCAGCAGCCCACCCAGGGCTTCCTATGGCTACACCTTC.

This chain uses TRBV30 with TRBJ2-2; no clear D gene. CDR3 length: 12 residues. From germline, CDR1 is GTSNPN and CDR2 SVGIG (reference sequence). Trimming removed 3 bases at V and 1 base at J, with 3 bases between. This CDR3 reads CAWSKNTGELFF. The CDR3 nucleotides are TGTGCCTGGAGCAAGAACACCGGGGAGCTGTTTTTT.

The chain joins TRBV11-2 to TRBJ1-2; D perhaps matches TRBD1 (5 bases). Germline V gene sequence: CDR1 SGHAT, CDR2 FQNNGV. V lost 0 bases to trimming and J lost 2 bases, with 13 bases between them. The CDR3 is 16 residues long. CDR3 amino acids: CASSLDQRGVNYGYTF. The CDR3 DNA reads TGTGCCAGCAGCTTAGATCAGCGGGGCGTGAACTATGGCTACACCTTC. Together with reference TRBV11-2 and TRBJ1-2, the CDR3 gives the full variable domain: EAGVAQSPRYKIIEKRQSVAFWCNPISGHATLYWYQQILGQGPKLLIQFQNNGVVDDSQLPKDRFSAERLKGVDSTLKIQPAKLEDSAVYLCASSLDQRGVNYGYTFGSGTRLTVV.

The chain has TRBV7-2 and TRBJ2-7; TRBD1 matches 9 bases. The length of the CDR3 is 17 residues. V was pared by 5 bases and J by 0 bases, with 11 bases of the junction left unmatched. Germline V gene lookup returns CDR1 SGHTA and CDR2 FQGNSA. The CDR3 DNA reads TGTGCCAGCAGCCCGGGACAGGGCCTCCTGAGCTCCTACGAGCAGTACTTC. Its protein product is CASSPGQGLLSSYEQYF.

The chain has TRBV7-9 and TRBJ1-2, with 7 bases that match TRBD1. The CDR3 length is 14 residues. Per the germline V gene, CDR1 is SEHNR and CDR2 is FQNEAQ (reference sequence). V shed 5 bases and J 6 bases; nucleotides not matched to a gene: 9. CDR3 amino acids: CASSESTGVNGYTF. DNA of the CDR3: TGTGCCAGCAGCGAGTCAACAGGGGTAAATGGCTACACCTTC.

The gene calls are TRBV15 and TRBJ2-3; 9 nucleotides match TRBD1. Germline CDR1 is LNHNV and CDR2 is YYDKDF (reference sequence). This CDR3 region has 15 residues. The V segment lost 5 bases and the J segment 6 bases; nucleotides outside the gene matches: 9. CDR3 loop: CATSPGTGNGDTQYF. CDR3 sequence (DNA): TGTGCCACCAGCCCCGGGACAGGGAACGGGGATACGCAGTATTTT.

The J gene is TRBJ1-2, the V gene TRBV27, with D unresolved. Trimming removed 0 bases at V and 2 bases at J, with 10 bases between. Looked up from germline, CDR1 is MNHEY and CDR2 is SMNVEV (reference sequence). CDR3 length: 15 amino acids. The CDR3 DNA follows: TGTGCCAGCAGTTTATCAGGTGGCGGAAACTATGGCTACACCTTC. Its translation: CASSLSGGGNYGYTF.

This chain links TRBV4-1 with TRBJ1-6; 7 nucleotides agree with TRBD1. V dropped 0 bases and J dropped 8; count of bases not matched to a gene: 7. CDR1 and CDR2 from the germline V gene are MGHRA and YSYEKL. The CDR3 sequence is 16 residues long. This chain's CDR3 is CASSQDMEQGHSPLHF. CDR3 sequence (DNA): TGCGCCAGCAGCCAAGATATGGAACAGGGGCATTCACCCCTCCACTTT.

The chain employs TRBV5-5 and TRBJ1-1, with 8 bases aligning to TRBD1. The germline CDR1 and CDR2 sequences are SGHKS and YYEKEE (reference sequence). The CDR3 totals 14 residues. V lost 4 bases and J lost 7; bases outside the gene matches: 9. The CDR3 loop reads CASSPGTGDIEAFF. The CDR3, as DNA: TGTGCCAGCAGCCCCGGGACAGGAGATATTGAAGCTTTCTTT.

The V gene is TRBV11-2, the J gene TRBJ2-5; weak D call: TRBD1 (6 bases). Looked up from germline, CDR1 is SGHAT and CDR2 is FQNNGV. V shed 1 base and J shed 3 bases, with 12 bases lying between them. The CDR3 consists of 15 residues. The CDR3 DNA reads TGTGCCAGCAGCTTAGGTGTCGGGACAAAAGAGACCCAGTACTTC. This codes for CASSLGVGTKETQYF.

The V and J genes are TRBV27 and TRBJ2-2, with 15 bases aligning to TRBD2. Germline CDR1 is MNHEY and CDR2 is SMNVEV (reference sequence). The CDR3 contains 16 residues. Trimming cost V 6 bases and J 6 bases; bases outside gene matches: 5. Here the CDR3 reads CASRSGLAGGPGELFF. DNA of the CDR3: TGTGCCAGCAGATCCGGACTAGCGGGAGGGCCCGGGGAGCTGTTTTTT.

This chain links TRBV7-2 with TRBJ1-1; 7 nucleotides agree with TRBD1. CDR3 size: 15 residues. V lost 4 bases to trimming and J lost 5 bases; unmatched junction nucleotides: 10. Germline loops: CDR1 SGHTA, CDR2 FQGNSA. The CDR3 DNA sequence: TGTGCCAGCAGCTCTACACAGGGGTTGGGAACTGAAGCTTTCTTT. This codes for CASSSTQGLGTEAFF.

The chain uses TRBV10-3 and TRBJ2-3; 7 nucleotides line up with TRBD1. Germline CDR1 reads ENHRY; CDR2 reads SYGVKD. The CDR3 loop spans 15 amino acids. V lost 6 bases, J lost 1 base, and 7 bases stayed unmatched. CDR3 sequence: CAIRAGTEGTDTQYF. CDR3 coding DNA: TGTGCCATCAGGGCCGGGACAGAAGGCACAGATACGCAGTATTTT.

This chain's CDR3 is CASSAGQGLMNTEAFF. CDR3 nucleotides: TGCGCCAGCAGCGCTGGACAGGGATTAATGAACACTGAAGCTTTCTTT. The chain couples TRBV5-1 to TRBJ1-1; 8 nucleotides agree with TRBD1. Germline assignment: CDR1 SGHRS and CDR2 YFSETQ. The CDR3 spans 16 residues. Trimming took 4 bases from V and 0 from J; bases not matched to a gene: 8. Based on the CDR3 plus reference TRBV5-1 and TRBJ1-1, the full variable domain is KAGVTQTPRYLIKTRGQQVTLSCSPISGHRSVSWYQQTPGQGLQFLFEYFSETQRNKGNFPGRFSGRQFSNSRSEMNVSTLELGDSALYLCASSAGQGLMNTEAFFGQGTRLTVV.

The V and J genes are TRBV7-8 and TRBJ1-5; 10 nucleotides agree with TRBD1. The CDR3 is made up of 14 amino acids. V trimming: 5 bases; J trimming: 5 bases; junction bases outside the gene matches: 3. Germline V gene lookup returns CDR1 SGHVS and CDR2 FQNEAQ. The CDR3 region is CASSPGTGDQPQHF. The CDR3 DNA follows: TGTGCCAGCAGCCCGGGGACAGGGGATCAGCCCCAGCATTTT.

This clone was picked up one time. This rearrangement joins TRBV12-5 to TRBJ2-3; 8 bases agree with TRBD1. Looked up from germline, CDR1 is LGHNT and CDR2 is FRNRAP. The CDR3 is 15 residues long. V lost 5 bases and J lost 3; bases outside the gene matches: 7. The CDR3 coding sequence is TGTGCTAGTGGTACAGGACAGGGTGGGACAGATACGCAGTATTTT. Translation gives CASGTGQGGTDTQYF.

The rearrangement links TRBV29-1 to TRBJ2-1; unclear D gene. Germline CDR1 and CDR2: SQVTM and ANQGSEA. The V end was cut by 4 bases, the J end by 0 bases, with 10 bases between. The CDR3 runs 14 residues. CDR3 sequence: CSVVLLSSYNEQFF. CDR3 nucleotides: TGCAGCGTTGTACTACTGAGCTCCTACAATGAGCAGTTCTTC.

The chain couples TRBV5-6 to TRBJ2-2; D is unclear. Germline V gives CDR1 SGHDT, CDR2 YYEEEE. Trimming pared 1 base from V and 0 bases from J, leaving 7 bases between. CDR3 length: 15 residues. The CDR3 loop reads CASSLIGANTGELFF. For the CDR3, the DNA is TGTGCCAGCAGCTTGATCGGAGCGAACACCGGGGAGCTGTTTTTT.

The V and J genes are TRBV9 and TRBJ2-5, with D perhaps matching TRBD2 (5 bases). This CDR3 spans 16 amino acids. The germline CDR1 and CDR2 sequences are SGDLS and YYNGEE. Between the trimmed V and J ends, which lost 4 bases and 0 bases, there was a span of 16 bases. CDR3 residues: CASSFQPGGYQETQYF. In DNA form, the CDR3 reads TGTGCCAGCAGCTTCCAACCGGGCGGGTACCAAGAGACCCAGTACTTC.

The rearrangement uses TRBV11-3 and TRBJ1-1, with D possibly being TRBD1 (5 bases). Germline loops: CDR1 SGHNT, CDR2 YENEEA. V dropped 5 bases and J dropped 6 bases, with 13 bases sitting between them. The CDR3 has 13 residues. The CDR3 loop is CASSPGRTPEAFF. The CDR3 coding sequence is TGTGCCAGCAGCCCAGGGAGGACACCTGAAGCTTTCTTT.

V and J are TRBV28 and TRBJ2-2; 11 nucleotides match TRBD1. CDR1 and CDR2 (germline): MDHEN, SYDVKM. CDR3 length: 15 residues. Germline trimming cut 9 bases from V and 6 bases from J; bases unmatched to any gene: 9. CDR3 DNA sequence: TGTGCCAGTTGTAGTCCGGGACAGGGGGCCGGGGAGCTGTTTTTT. This codes for CASCSPGQGAGELFF.

The J gene is TRBJ1-1, the V gene TRBV5-8; the D is unclear. The germline gives CDR1 SGHTS, CDR2 YDEGEE. The CDR3 extends over 12 amino acids. Trimming shortened V by 3 bases and J by 1 base, and 4 bases separated the two germline ends. The CDR3 loop is CASSYTNTEAFF. The DNA for the CDR3 is TGTGCCAGCAGCTACACGAACACTGAAGCTTTCTTT.

This chain uses TRBV11-2 with TRBJ1-3, with TRBD1 identical over 9 bases. CDR1 and CDR2 from the germline V gene are SGHAT and FQNNGV. The CDR3 consists of 17 residues. With V trimmed by 1 base and J by 0 bases, 4 bases remained unmatched. Written as DNA, the CDR3 is TGTGCCAGCAGCTTAGTGGGGACAGGGCCCTCTGGAAACACCATATATTTT. Its translation is CASSLVGTGPSGNTIYF.

Worth noting for this clone: At one end the junction does not follow the germline gene, possibly because of a read error. J is TRBJ2-1 and V is TRBV7-7; TRBD1 aligns across 10 bases. This CDR3 spans 15 amino acids. The germline V gene encodes CDR1 SSHAT and CDR2 FNYEAQ (reference sequence). The CDR3 reads CASSSGTGAYNEQFF. Written as DNA, the CDR3 is TGTGCTAGCAGCTCCGGGACAGGGGCCTACAATGAGCAGTTCTTC.

V gene TRBV5-1 combines with J gene TRBJ2-5; no clear D gene. Germline CDR1 and CDR2: SGHRS and YFSETQ. The CDR3 has 13 residues. The ends were cut back, 5 bases at V and 3 bases at J, with 11 bases in the middle. The CDR3 is CASSRAWKETQYF. The CDR3 DNA follows: TGCGCCAGCAGTCGAGCGTGGAAAGAGACCCAGTACTTC. Combining the CDR3 with reference TRBV5-1 and TRBJ2-5 gives the whole variable domain KAGVTQTPRYLIKTRGQQVTLSCSPISGHRSVSWYQQTPGQGLQFLFEYFSETQRNKGNFPGRFSGRQFSNSRSEMNVSTLELGDSALYLCASSRAWKETQYFGPGTRLLVL.

The chain couples TRBV5-1 to TRBJ2-7; D is unresolved. CDR1 and CDR2 from the germline V gene are SGHRS and YFSETQ. The CDR3 runs 12 residues. The ends were cut back, 4 bases at V and 1 base at J, with 6 bases in the middle. The CDR3 here is CASSQRSYEQYF. CDR3 nucleotides: TGCGCCAGCAGCCAGCGATCCTACGAGCAGTACTTC.

J is TRBJ2-1 and V is TRBV7-2, with TRBD2 as a possible D gene (7 bases). V lost 3 bases and J 4 bases, leaving 16 bases between the germline ends. CDR1 and CDR2 from the germline V gene are SGHTA and FQGNSA. The CDR3 is 16 amino acids. CDR3 nucleotides: TGTGCCAGCAGCTTGGGGGGGCTAGCGAGATACAATGAGCAGTTCTTC. Its translation: CASSLGGLARYNEQFF.

J is TRBJ2-7 and V is TRBV28; the D is unclear. The germline V gene encodes CDR1 MDHEN and CDR2 SYDVKM. The CDR3 contains 12 residues. V lost 4 bases to trimming and J lost 3 bases, with 7 bases between them. This CDR3 is CASSSLSYEQYF. The CDR3 nucleotides read TGTGCCAGCAGTTCCCTCAGCTACGAGCAGTACTTC.